This T cell receptor beta chain comes out of a study of T cells after yellow fever vaccination (dated by TCRdb to the late 2010s). Turning to the overall study: The SMART-Seq v4 Ultra Low Input RNA kit was used to prepare libraries from fractions with low cell numbers. To track T-cell clones before and after primary and booster YFV17D yellow fever vaccination, bulk TCR alpha and beta repertoires were sequenced longitudinally. Two healthy male donors, one aged 18 to 29 and one aged 30 to 40 years, were included in the cohort. Blood was collected at multiple timepoints before and after primary and secondary immunization, and bulk PBMC replicates and cell subsets were isolated. Results and caveats for the whole study, not just this receptor: Computational filtering was required because FACS-sorted repertoires could contain abundant contaminating clonotypes from the bulk population. A small share of clonotypes occurred in both CD4 and CD8 compartments, likely arising from convergent recombination. Only a couple of donors were included in the study, so the extent to which the findings can be generalized is limited. After the booster, most clones that had expanded after primary vaccination were detected again (approximately 96% of CD4 and over 75% of CD8), suggesting broad maintenance of memory. The secondary T-cell response was weaker than the primary response but faster, peaking on day 5 instead of day 15.

TCR cDNA was synthesized by 5'RACE template switching, through which a universal primer site and unique molecular identifiers were introduced. cDNA synthesis was primed from both the TCR alpha and TCR beta constant segments. Two PCR steps were used to amplify libraries, with sample barcodes and sequencing adapters being added in the second step. Libraries were sequenced on Illumina HiSeq 2500 (2x100 bp) or NovaSeq (2x150 bp). Concerning the study's data processing: Reads were demultiplexed and collapsed into UMI consensus sequences with MIGEC, and V(D)J alignment was performed with MiXCR. Vaccine-responding clonotypes were defined with edgeR using replicate PBMC samples, requiring FDR below 0.01 and a log2 fold change above 5 up to day 15. Each bulk clonotype was labeled CD4 or CD8 based on which sequenced repertoire, CD4 or CD8, contained the clonotype at higher abundance. TCRdb reprocessed the public reads (quality trimming at Q25 with fastp, clone calling with MiXCR) and kept in-frame beta chains. Every entry covers one CDR3 protein and lists the most common genes and DNA from its rows. TCRdb, not the original authors, processed these V and J calls. This sample gives about 160,000 distinct CDR3 sequences in total; approximately 6.8% of them show up just once. The ten top clones hold approximately 2.5% of the sample.

This clonotype was detected a few times. It lacks a known antigen. No base-level quality is on record; no much larger clone is a single base apart. Taken from cysteine to phenylalanine, the CDR3 has 13 residues. CDR3 DNA is the only sequence kept; it has 39 bases, read in frame from the first base. The CDR1 and CDR2 encoded by the germline V gene (reference sequence) are LNHNV and YYDKDF. Trimming removed 3 bases from V and 1 base from J, leaving 6 bases between the germline ends. This sample's treatment or condition label indicates: live attenuated yellow fever vaccine strain. PBMCs were isolated from peripheral blood using a standard Ficoll-Paque protocol. Dynabeads CD4 and CD8 positive selection kits were used to isolate the CD4 and CD8 T-cell fractions. RNA was extracted with TriZol from bulk PBMCs, CD4 and CD8 fractions, and dextramer-positive and dextramer-negative fractions.

The specimen was CD4+ T cells sorted from PBMCs, collected about 5 days after the first yellow fever vaccination. The TCR originated in a young man who received the YFV17D yellow fever vaccine. Here the chain combines TRBV15 and TRBJ1-1, with no reliable assignment of the D segment. The CDR3 is CATSRGRNTEAFF. The DNA is as follows: TGTGCCACCAGCAGGGGCCGGAACACTGAAGCTTTCTTT.